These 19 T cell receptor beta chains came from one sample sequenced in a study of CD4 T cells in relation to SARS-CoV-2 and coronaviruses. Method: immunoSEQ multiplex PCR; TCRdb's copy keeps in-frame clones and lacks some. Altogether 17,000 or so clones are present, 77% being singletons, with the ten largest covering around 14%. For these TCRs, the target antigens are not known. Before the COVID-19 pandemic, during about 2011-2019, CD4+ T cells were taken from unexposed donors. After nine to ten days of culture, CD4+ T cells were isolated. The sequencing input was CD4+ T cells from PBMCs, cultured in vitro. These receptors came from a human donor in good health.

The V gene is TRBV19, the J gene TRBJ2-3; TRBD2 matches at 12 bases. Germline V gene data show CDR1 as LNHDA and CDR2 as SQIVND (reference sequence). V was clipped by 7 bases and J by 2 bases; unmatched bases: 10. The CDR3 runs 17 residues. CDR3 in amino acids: CASIPSGLAGITDTQYF. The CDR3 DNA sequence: TGTGCCAGTATTCCCTCTGGACTAGCGGGAATCACAGATACGCAGTATTTT. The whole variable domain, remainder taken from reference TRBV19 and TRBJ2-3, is DGGITQSPKYLFRKEGQNVTLSCEQNLNHDAMYWYRQDPGQGLRLIYYSQIVNDFQKGDIAEGYSVSREKKESFPLTVTSAQKNPTAFYLCASIPSGLAGITDTQYFGPGTRLTVL.

CDR3 nucleotide sequence: TGTGCCATCAGTACGGACAGTAACCGAGAGACCCAGTACTTC. Translation gives CAISTDSNRETQYF. The rearrangement joins TRBV10-3 to TRBJ2-5, with D maybe TRBD1 (6 bases). Trimming pared 5 bases from V and 4 bases from J, leaving 14 bases between. Looked up from germline, CDR1 is ENHRY and CDR2 is SYGVKD. The CDR3 has 14 residues.

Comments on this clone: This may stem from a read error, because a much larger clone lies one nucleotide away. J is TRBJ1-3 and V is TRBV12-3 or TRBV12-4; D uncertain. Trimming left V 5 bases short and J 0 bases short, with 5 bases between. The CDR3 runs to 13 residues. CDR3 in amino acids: CASSHSSGNTIYF. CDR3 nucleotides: TGTGCCAGCAGTCACAGCTCTGGAAACACCATATATTTT.

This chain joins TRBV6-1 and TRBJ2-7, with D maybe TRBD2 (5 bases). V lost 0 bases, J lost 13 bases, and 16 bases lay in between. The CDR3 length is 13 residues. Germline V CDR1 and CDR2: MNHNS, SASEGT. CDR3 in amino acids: CASSEAQTTGNYF. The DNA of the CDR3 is TGTGCCAGCAGTGAAGCGCAGACTACGGGGAATTACTTC.

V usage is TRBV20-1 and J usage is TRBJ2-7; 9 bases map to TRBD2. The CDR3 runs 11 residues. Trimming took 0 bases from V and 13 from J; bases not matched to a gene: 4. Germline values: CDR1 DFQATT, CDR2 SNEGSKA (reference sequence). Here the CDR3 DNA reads TGCAGTGCTAGAGATAGCGGGAGCCGCTACTTC. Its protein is CSARDSGSRYF.

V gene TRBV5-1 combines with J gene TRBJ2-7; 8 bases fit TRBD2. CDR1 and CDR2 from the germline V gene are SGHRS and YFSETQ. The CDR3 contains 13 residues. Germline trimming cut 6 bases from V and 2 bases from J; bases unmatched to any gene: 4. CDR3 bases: TGCGCCAGCAAGGGACTAGGGGCCTACGAGCAGTACTTC. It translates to CASKGLGAYEQYF.

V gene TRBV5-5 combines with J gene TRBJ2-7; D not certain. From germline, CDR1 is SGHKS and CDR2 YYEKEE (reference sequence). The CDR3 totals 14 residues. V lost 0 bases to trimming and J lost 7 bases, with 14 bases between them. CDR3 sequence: CASSLGVPPWEQYF. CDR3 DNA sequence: TGTGCCAGCAGCTTGGGCGTCCCCCCCTGGGAGCAGTACTTC.

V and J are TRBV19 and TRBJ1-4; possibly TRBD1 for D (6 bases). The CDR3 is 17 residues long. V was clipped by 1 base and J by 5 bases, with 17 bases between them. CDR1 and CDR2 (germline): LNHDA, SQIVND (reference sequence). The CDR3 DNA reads TGTGCCAGTAGTATAGGGGGGGGCAGGGTCGCGAATGAAAAACTGTTTTTT. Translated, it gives CASSIGGGRVANEKLFF.

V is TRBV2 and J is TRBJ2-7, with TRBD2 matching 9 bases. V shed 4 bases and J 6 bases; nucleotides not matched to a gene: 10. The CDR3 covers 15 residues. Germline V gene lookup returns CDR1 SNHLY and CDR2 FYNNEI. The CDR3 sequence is CASSVYPRLAAEQYF. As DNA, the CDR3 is TGTGCCAGCAGTGTATATCCTCGACTAGCGGCCGAGCAGTACTTC.

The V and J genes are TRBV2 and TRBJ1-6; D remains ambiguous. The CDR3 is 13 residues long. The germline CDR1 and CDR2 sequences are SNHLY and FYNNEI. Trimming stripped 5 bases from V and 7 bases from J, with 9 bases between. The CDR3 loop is CASSWSDNSPLHF. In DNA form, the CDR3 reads TGTGCCAGCAGTTGGTCGGACAATTCACCCCTCCACTTT.

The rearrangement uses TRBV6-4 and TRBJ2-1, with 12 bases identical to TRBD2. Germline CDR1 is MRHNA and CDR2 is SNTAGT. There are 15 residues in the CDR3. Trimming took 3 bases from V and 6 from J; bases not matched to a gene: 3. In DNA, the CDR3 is TGTGCCAGCAGTGAGCTAGCGGGAGGGGGCAATGAGCAGTTCTTC. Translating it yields CASSELAGGGNEQFF.

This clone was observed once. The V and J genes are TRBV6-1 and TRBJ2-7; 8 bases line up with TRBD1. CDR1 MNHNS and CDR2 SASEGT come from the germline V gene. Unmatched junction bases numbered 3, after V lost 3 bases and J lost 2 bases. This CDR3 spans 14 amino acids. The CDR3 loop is CASSDRTGPYEQYF. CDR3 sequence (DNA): TGTGCCAGCAGTGACCGGACAGGGCCCTACGAGCAGTACTTC.

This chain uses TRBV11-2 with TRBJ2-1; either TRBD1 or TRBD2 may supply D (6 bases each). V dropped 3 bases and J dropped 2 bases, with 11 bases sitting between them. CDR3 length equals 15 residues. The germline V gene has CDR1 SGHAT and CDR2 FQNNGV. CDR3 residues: CASSLIRGPYNEQFF. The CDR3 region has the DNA TGTGCCAGCAGCTTGATACGGGGGCCCTACAATGAGCAGTTCTTC. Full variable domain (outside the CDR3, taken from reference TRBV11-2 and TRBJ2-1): EAGVAQSPRYKIIEKRQSVAFWCNPISGHATLYWYQQILGQGPKLLIQFQNNGVVDDSQLPKDRFSAERLKGVDSTLKIQPAKLEDSAVYLCASSLIRGPYNEQFFGPGTRLTVL.

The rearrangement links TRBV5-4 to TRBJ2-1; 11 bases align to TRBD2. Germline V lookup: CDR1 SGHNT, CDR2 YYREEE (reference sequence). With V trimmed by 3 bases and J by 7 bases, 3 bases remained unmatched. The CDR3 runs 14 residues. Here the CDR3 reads CASSSRTSGNEQFF. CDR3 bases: TGTGCCAGCAGCTCCAGGACTAGCGGGAATGAGCAGTTCTTC.

In nucleotides, the CDR3 is TGTGCCAGCAGGCTGGGGGATAGCAATCAGCCCCAGCATTTT. Translating gives CASRLGDSNQPQHF. This chain links TRBV28 with TRBJ1-5; D is possibly TRBD1 (5 bases). From germline, CDR1 is MDHEN and CDR2 SYDVKM. This CDR3 is 14 amino acids long. V lost 6 bases and J 0 bases, leaving 9 bases between the germline ends. Supplemented by reference TRBV28 and TRBJ1-5, the full variable domain reads DVKVTQSSRYLVKRTGEKVFLECVQDMDHENMFWYRQDPGLGLRLIYFSYDVKMKEKGDIPEGYSVSREKKERFSLILESASTNQTSMYLCASRLGDSNQPQHFGDGTRLSIL.

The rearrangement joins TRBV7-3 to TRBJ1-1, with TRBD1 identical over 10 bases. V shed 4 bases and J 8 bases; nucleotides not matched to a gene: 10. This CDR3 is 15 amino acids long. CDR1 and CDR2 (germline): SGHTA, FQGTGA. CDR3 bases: TGTGCCAGCAGCTCGTTCCACCGGACAGGGGGGGAAGCTTTCTTT. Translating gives CASSSFHRTGGEAFF.

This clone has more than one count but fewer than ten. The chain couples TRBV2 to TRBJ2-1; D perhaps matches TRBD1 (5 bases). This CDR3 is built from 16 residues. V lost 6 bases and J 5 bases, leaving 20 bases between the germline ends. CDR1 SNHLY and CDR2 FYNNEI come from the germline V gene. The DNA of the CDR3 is TGTGCCAGCAGGGGGTGGACATGGTCCTTTGACAATGAGCAGTTCTTC. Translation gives CASRGWTWSFDNEQFF.

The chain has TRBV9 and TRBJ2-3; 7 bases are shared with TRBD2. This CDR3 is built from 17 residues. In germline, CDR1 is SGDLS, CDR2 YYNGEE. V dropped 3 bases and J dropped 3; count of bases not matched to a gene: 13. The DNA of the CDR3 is TGTGCCAGCAGCGGTTCAGTTTCGACTAGCCTTACAGATACGCAGTATTTT. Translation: CASSGSVSTSLTDTQYF.

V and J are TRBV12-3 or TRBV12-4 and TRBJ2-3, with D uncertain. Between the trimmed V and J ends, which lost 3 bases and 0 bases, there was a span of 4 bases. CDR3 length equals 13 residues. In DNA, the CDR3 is TGTGCCAGCAGTTTTGACAGCACAGATACGCAGTATTTT. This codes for CASSFDSTDTQYF.